Each of the 10 T cell receptor beta chains below was sequenced from the same sample in a study of regulatory T cells in long-lasting Graves disease. The time point: newly diagnosed GD, antithyroid drugs for less than 3 months. The TCR library was made from RNA extracted from PBMCs. Investigators prepared the TCR beta libraries by applying iRepertoire HTBI primers and Arm-PCR of CDR3 regions. TCRdb re-called the multiplex PCR reads with MiXCR, one entry per CDR3 protein. The sample contains about 460,000 distinct CDR3 sequences, about 14% of which appear only once. These sequences were also reported in another study, on T cells in Graves' hyperthyroidism and ophthalmopathy.

The input for sequencing was peripheral blood mononuclear cells (PBMCs), taken at new diagnosis, from a patient treated with antithyroid drugs. These receptor sequences come from a woman aged 45 to 65 with Graves disease.

The rearrangement uses TRBV7-9 and TRBJ2-7; D not certain. CDR1 is SEHNR and CDR2 is FQNEAQ in the germline V gene (reference sequence). CDR3 size: 14 residues. V was shortened by 2 bases and J by 1 base, with 9 bases between the two germline ends. CDR3 region: CASSLLLESYEQYF. CDR3 nucleotide sequence: TGTGCCAGCAGCTTACTCCTAGAGTCCTACGAGCAGTACTTC.

This clonotype was seen many times. This chain links TRBV27 with TRBJ2-1, with a tentative D call TRBD1 (6 bases). This CDR3 has 14 residues. V shed 6 bases and J shed 3 bases, with 12 bases lying between them. CDR1 is MNHEY and CDR2 is SMNVEV in the germline V gene (reference sequence). CDR3 DNA: TGTGCCAGCAGCGGGAACAGGGACTACAATGAGCAGTTCTTC. This translates into CASSGNRDYNEQFF.

This clonotype was counted a few times. The rearrangement links TRBV29-1 to TRBJ1-1; D is perhaps TRBD1 (6 bases). This CDR3 has 13 amino acids. Germline loops: CDR1 SQVTM, CDR2 ANQGSEA. Deletions cut 4 bases from V and 4 bases from J, with 13 bases between. CDR3 nucleotide sequence: TGCAGCGTTGTCTGGGGGGCCGCCACTGAAGCTTTCTTT. It yields the protein CSVVWGAATEAFF.

This clonotype came up many times. V and J are TRBV28 and TRBJ2-1; TRBD2 is a possible D gene (6 bases). Germline lookup yields CDR1 MDHEN and CDR2 SYDVKM. Trimming pared 4 bases from V and 2 bases from J, leaving 9 bases between. This CDR3 comprises 14 residues. CDR3 sequence: CASSSTSTYNEQFF. The CDR3 DNA sequence: TGTGCCAGCAGTTCAACTAGCACCTACAATGAGCAGTTCTTC.

This clonotype was counted at least ten times. J is TRBJ2-1 and V is TRBV28; 16 nucleotides agree with TRBD2. This CDR3 is built from 18 residues. V was pared by 5 bases and J by 1 base, with 5 bases of the junction left unmatched. Germline CDR1 MDHEN, CDR2 SYDVKM. The CDR3 here is CASSPLGLAGGSYNEQFF. The CDR3 region has the DNA TGTGCCAGCAGTCCTTTGGGACTAGCGGGAGGGTCCTACAATGAGCAGTTCTTC. The whole variable domain, remainder taken from reference TRBV28 and TRBJ2-1, is DVKVTQSSRYLVKRTGEKVFLECVQDMDHENMFWYRQDPGLGLRLIYFSYDVKMKEKGDIPEGYSVSREKKERFSLILESASTNQTSMYLCASSPLGLAGGSYNEQFFGPGTRLTVL.

Points on this clonotype: A read error is the likely source, as a far larger clone sits one nucleotide away. The rearrangement links TRBV25-1 to TRBJ2-3, with no clear D. There are 12 residues in the CDR3. CDR1 and CDR2 (germline): MGHDK, SYGVNS. V lost 6 bases and J 2 bases, leaving 6 bases between the germline ends. The CDR3 loop is CASSRATDTQYF. The CDR3 nucleotides read TGTGCCAGCAGCCGAGCCACAGATACGCAGTATTTT.

The chain couples TRBV11-2 to TRBJ2-1; 10 bases are a match to TRBD1. The CDR3 is made up of 15 amino acids. Germline V CDR1 and CDR2: SGHAT, FQNNGV. Losses at the gene ends were 5 bases for V and 6 bases for J; bases not matched to a gene: 7. The CDR3, as DNA: TGTGCCAGCAGCCCCCGGGACAGGGGAGGCAATGAGCAGTTCTTC. It is translated as CASSPRDRGGNEQFF.

This clonotype occurred many times. The rearrangement joins TRBV7-9 to TRBJ2-7; 7 bases align to TRBD1. This CDR3 spans 15 amino acids. The V gene end was trimmed by 4 bases and the J gene end by 1 base; junction bases not matched to a gene: 7. The germline gives CDR1 SEHNR, CDR2 FQNEAQ (reference sequence). CDR3 nucleotide sequence: TGTGCCAGCAGCTCCGCCCCGGGACAGTCCTACGAGCAGTACTTC. It codes for CASSSAPGQSYEQYF.

At least ten counts were recorded for this clonotype. V gene TRBV12-3 or TRBV12-4 combines with J gene TRBJ2-3; D might be TRBD1 or TRBD2, each matching 5 bases. Deletions cut 0 bases from V and 9 bases from J, with 7 bases between. The CDR3 spans 12 residues. CDR3 nucleotides: TGTGCCAGCAGTTTAGCTGGGGGAACGCAGTATTTT. As protein: CASSLAGGTQYF.

This clonotype has a count of ten or more. The chain couples TRBV28 to TRBJ1-2; D may be TRBD1 (5 bases). The V gene lost 6 bases and the J gene lost 4 bases, with 12 bases spanning the gap. CDR1 and CDR2 (germline): MDHEN, SYDVKM. The CDR3 is 13 residues long. In nucleotides, the CDR3 is TGTGCCAGCAGCCCCCGGGACGGCTATGGCTACACCTTC. Its translation: CASSPRDGYGYTF.